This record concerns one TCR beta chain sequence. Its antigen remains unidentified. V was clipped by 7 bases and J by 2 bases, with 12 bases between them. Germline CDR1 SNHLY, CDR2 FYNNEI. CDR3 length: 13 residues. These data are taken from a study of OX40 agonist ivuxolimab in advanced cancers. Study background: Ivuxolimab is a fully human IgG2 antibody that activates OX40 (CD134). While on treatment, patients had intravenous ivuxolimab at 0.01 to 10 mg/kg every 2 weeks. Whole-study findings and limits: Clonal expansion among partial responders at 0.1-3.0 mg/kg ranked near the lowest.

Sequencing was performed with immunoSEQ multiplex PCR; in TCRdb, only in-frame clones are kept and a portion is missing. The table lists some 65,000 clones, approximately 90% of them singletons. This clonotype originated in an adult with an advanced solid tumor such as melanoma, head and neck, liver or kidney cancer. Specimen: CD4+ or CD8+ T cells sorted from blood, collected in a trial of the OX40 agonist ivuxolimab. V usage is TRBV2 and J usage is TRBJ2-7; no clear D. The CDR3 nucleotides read TGTGCCAGCAAGCCGGACGGTCCCTACGAGCAGTACTTC. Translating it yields CASKPDGPYEQYF.